This TCR beta chain was sequenced for a study of shared clonotypes between healthy human individuals (TCRdb year 2020). The study in broad terms: A few men and two women, aged 18 to 49 years, made up the cohort. For each donor, CD4 naive and CD4 memory were each given three plates, CD8 naive was given two plates, and CD8 memory was given one plate. The study deeply sequenced blood TCR repertoires of about 5 healthy adults to estimate repertoire size and the extent of clonotype sharing between individuals. To increase sequencing depth and limit assay-specific biases, TCR repertoire library preparation and sequencing were carried out by different laboratories using diverse techniques. Per donor, leukapheresis produced somewhere between about 0.94 and 9 billion PBMCs. The paper as a whole reports these results and caveats: Sharing across several donors was observed for about 4.8% of naive CD4, about 3.2% of naive CD8, roughly 2.4% of memory CD4, and around 0.44% of memory CD8 clonotypes. Because the study included only a small number of donors, the genetic and exposure-history diversity represented was limited. Based on pairwise subsampling, the degree of clonotype sharing among donors was expected to be affected by sequencing depth. Estimated clonotype richness was generally larger for naive than for memory subsets. Sampling was restricted to blood, and TCR repertoires in tissues likely differ from the TCR repertoires found in blood. Compared with non-shared clonotypes, the clonotypes found in all four sorted-subset donors had higher generation probabilities. Incomplete sequencing was indicated by rarefaction of sorted-subset datasets, despite the large sequencing depth.

CDR1 is given as MNHEY and CDR2 as SVGAGI, both from the germline V gene. Inclusive of the bounding cysteine and phenylalanine, the CDR3 is 14 residues long. Only the CDR3 DNA stays, 42 bases, in frame from base 1. The junction carries 11 bases between V and J, which are trimmed by 6 bases and 0 bases respectively. Notes on this clone: Its antigen target is currently unknown. Base quality data are lacking; no much larger clone is found one base away.

For the CD8 naive samples, CD45RO-negative cells were positively selected for CCR7, yielding a CD45RA+CCR7+ population from which TemRA cells were excluded. Healthy HIV-negative adults with no recently reported acute infections or vaccinations were included as donors. All donors were Caucasian adults living in Nashville, Tennessee, USA. After blood collection by leukapheresis, PBMCs were isolated using Ficoll-Histopaque density gradient centrifugation and then cryopreserved in the vapor phase of liquid nitrogen. Purity and quantity of every magnetically sorted T cell population were checked by analytical flow cytometry. From each sorted fraction, genomic DNA was isolated and quantified by UV absorbance on a Nanodrop 2000c. TCR CDR3 regions were amplified from genomic DNA by multiplex PCR using the deep immunoSEQ assay. Extracted genomic DNA from each cell subset was spread evenly across all wells of several immunoSEQ 96-well plates, with each plate serving as a replicate. For sorted subsets, 200 ng of genomic DNA, equivalent to around 30,000 T cell genomes, went into each replicate PCR. The purified libraries were quantified using a Qubit 3.0 fluorometer, sized with a Bioanalyzer 2100, and then quantified again using the KAPA Library Quantification kit. Every immunoSEQ 96-well plate was sequenced on a dedicated single-read 150-cycle Illumina NextSeq 550 flow cell. In the source study's methods: Because the immunoSEQ output included only junctional sequences and no quality scores, the filtering could not be the same as the filtering used for full-length reads. To assign V/J genes and CDR3, sequences were annotated against IMGT germline references using PyIR, a Python wrapper for IgBLAST v1.9. Reads were removed for weak V/J assignments (E-value above 1e-6), missing CDR3, stop codons, out-of-frame junctions, or ambiguous translated residues. V3J clonotypes were defined as sequences sharing an identical inferred V gene, J gene, and CDR3 amino acid sequence. The percentage overlap between two repertoires was calculated by dividing the number of shared unique clonotypes by the size of the smaller repertoire. Richness of each repertoire was evaluated using RTK rarefaction, the Chao1 estimator, and Recon v2.1 estimates of unobserved clonotypes. OLGA was used to compute generation probabilities for all TCRbeta clonotypes that the gDNA method yielded from a handful of donors. Entries here come from immuneACCESS through TCRdb and include only in-frame sequences with V and J called. Some clones fail to appear in such tables; in the studies checked, an unresolved V gene covers under half of the shortfall, and the cause of the remainder is unknown. The V and J calls and clone size are taken from that table; D and trimming were inferred from the DNA. This sample has approximately 2,000,000 clones in its table, and roughly 95% of those were observed once. The ten biggest clones cover around 1.7% of the sample.

The specimen was naive CD8+ T cells from PBMCs. The sample's cell subset or site, from its label and the paper: CD45RA+CCR7+. The origin of this receptor is a man in his late teens or twenties in good health. Some clones in this sample may be carry-over from other donors' samples. The rearranged chain carries TRBV6-5 and TRBJ1-1; TRBD1 is a possible D gene, resting on 5 matching bases. This receptor carries the CDR3 CASRPTAMNTEAFF. The bases read TGTGCCAGCAGGCCGACAGCTATGAACACTGAAGCTTTCTTT.